This TCR beta chain was recovered during a study of response to subunit inactivated influenza vaccine. This clonotype has more than one count but fewer than ten. The antigen is not known. With 8 bases removed from V and 4 bases from J, the gap between germline ends came to 14 bases. The V gene's germline CDR1 is MNHNS and CDR2 SASEGT. The CDR3 totals 13 residues. Study-level points and caveats: There was a suggestion from the authors that each seasonal influenza vaccination recruits few new T cells.

Via MiXCR, TCRdb re-called the RT-PCR reads, giving one row per CDR3 protein. The sample holds 150,000 or so distinct CDR3 sequences, approximately 11% seen once. The chain uses TRBV6-1 and TRBJ1-2, with D possibly TRBD1 on 5 matching bases. The sample consisted of non-naive T cells sorted from PBMCs, taken 40 to 50 days after vaccination. This TCR was sampled from a man aged 50 to 59 who received an inactivated influenza vaccine. The CDR3 bases are TGTGCCAGCGAGGGGACCCTTATCTATGGCTACACCTTC. It is translated as CASEGTLIYGYTF.